The rows below give T cell receptor beta chains drawn from one sample of a study of CD8+CD57+ T cells in acquired aplastic anemia. In TCRdb, the reads were re-called with MiXCR into one record per CDR3 protein. The sample holds fewer than 200,000 distinct CDR3 sequences, 45% to 60% seen once. The sequenced material came from sorted CD4+, CD8+, or CD8+CD57+ T cells (not recorded which) from PBMCs. All receptors come from a human donor with aplastic anemia. CDR3s include the opening cysteine and the closing phenylalanine or tryptophan. Each record gives: D gene, V gene, J gene, clone size, CDR3 DNA, CDR3 protein. A D gene is named only where the DNA matches it firmly. Not all rows give a size; the values are once, few, many and, for expanded clones, a class.

d_gene: -; v_gene: TRBV7-9; j_gene: TRBJ2-7; abundance: -; CDR3nt: TGTGCCAGCAGCTACTACCCTGGGGAGCAGTACTTC; CDR3aa: CASSYYPGEQYF
d_gene: -; v_gene: TRBV2; j_gene: TRBJ2-5; abundance: -; CDR3nt: TGTGCCAGCAGCTTAGCTGTAGGGTGGGAGACCCAGTACTTC; CDR3aa: CASSLAVGWETQYF
d_gene: TRBD2; v_gene: TRBV20-1; j_gene: TRBJ2-1; abundance: -; CDR3nt: TGCAGTGCAGTGGGGCTAGCGGGGGCGATGTGGAATGAGCAGTTCTTC; CDR3aa: CSAVGLAGAMWNEQFF
d_gene: -; v_gene: TRBV19; j_gene: TRBJ1-5; abundance: -; CDR3nt: TGTGCCAGTAGTATATGGGGGGCAGGGAGCAATCAGCCCCAGCATTTT; CDR3aa: CASSIWGAGSNQPQHF
d_gene: TRBD1; v_gene: TRBV20-1; j_gene: TRBJ2-5; abundance: many; CDR3nt: TGCAGTGCTAGGGCCCCGGGACAGGGCAAAGAGACCCAGTACTTC; CDR3aa: CSARAPGQGKETQYF
d_gene: TRBD2; v_gene: TRBV6-4; j_gene: TRBJ2-1; abundance: once; CDR3nt: TGTGCCAGCAGTGACGGACTGGCGGGGGGCAATGAGCAGTTCTTC; CDR3aa: CASSDGLAGGNEQFF
d_gene: -; v_gene: TRBV5-6; j_gene: TRBJ1-4; abundance: -; CDR3nt: TGTGCCAGCAGCTTCGGGCAGGGGTGGACTAATGAAAAACTGTTTTTT; CDR3aa: CASSFGQGWTNEKLFF
d_gene: TRBD1; v_gene: TRBV25-1; j_gene: TRBJ1-4; abundance: many; CDR3nt: TGTGCCAGCAGGTCTACTCCCCGGGACAGGGTCCCCCCCGGTAATGAAAAACTGTTTTTT; CDR3aa: CASRSTPRDRVPPGNEKLFF
d_gene: -; v_gene: TRBV7-2; j_gene: TRBJ2-7; abundance: few; CDR3nt: TGTGCCAGCAGCTTAAAGGTCGGAGGGATAGAGCAGTACTTC; CDR3aa: CASSLKVGGIEQYF
d_gene: -; v_gene: TRBV19; j_gene: TRBJ2-5; abundance: -; CDR3nt: TGTGCCAGTAGTATTAGGCAGCCCCAAGAGACCCAGTACTTC; CDR3aa: CASSIRQPQETQYF
d_gene: -; v_gene: TRBV7-2; j_gene: TRBJ2-7; abundance: -; CDR3nt: TGTGCCAGCGGGGAGGCCGAGCAGTACTTC; CDR3aa: CASGEAEQYF
d_gene: TRBD1; v_gene: TRBV11-2; j_gene: TRBJ1-3; abundance: -; CDR3nt: TGTGCCAGCTCCCCGAACAGGGGAGAAGCTGGAAACACCATATATTTT; CDR3aa: CASSPNRGEAGNTIYF
d_gene: TRBD1; v_gene: TRBV10-3; j_gene: TRBJ2-7; abundance: few; CDR3nt: TGTGCCGCCCGAGGTGGGGACAGGGCTGCCTCCTACGAGCAGTACTTC; CDR3aa: CAARGGDRAASYEQYF
d_gene: -; v_gene: TRBV4-1; j_gene: TRBJ2-7; abundance: -; CDR3nt: TGCGCCAGCAGCCAAGATCACACAGGTACCTCCTACGAGCAGTACTTC; CDR3aa: CASSQDHTGTSYEQYF
d_gene: TRBD2; v_gene: TRBV20-1; j_gene: TRBJ2-3; abundance: few; CDR3nt: TGCAGTGCTACAAGCGGGGGGTATGGCACGCAGTATTTT; CDR3aa: CSATSGGYGTQYF
d_gene: -; v_gene: TRBV10-3; j_gene: TRBJ2-2; abundance: -; CDR3nt: TGTGCCATCAGTGCGATAGGCGGGACCGGGGAGCTGTTTTTT; CDR3aa: CAISAIGGTGELFF
d_gene: TRBD1; v_gene: TRBV18; j_gene: TRBJ1-2; abundance: many; CDR3nt: TGTGCCAGCTCATTCGACAGGGACTATGGCTACACCTTC; CDR3aa: CASSFDRDYGYTF
d_gene: -; v_gene: TRBV15; j_gene: TRBJ1-6; abundance: -; CDR3nt: TGTGCCACCAGCAGAGATCGACCCAATTCACCCCTCCACTTT; CDR3aa: CATSRDRPNSPLHF
d_gene: TRBD1; v_gene: TRBV7-6; j_gene: TRBJ2-7; abundance: once; CDR3nt: TGTGCCAGCAGCTCAGGACAGGATGACTCCTACGAGCAGTACTTC; CDR3aa: CASSSGQDDSYEQYF
d_gene: -; v_gene: TRBV19; j_gene: TRBJ2-3; abundance: -; CDR3nt: TGTGCCAGTAGTATACGTGCAGGGATGACAGATACGCAGTATTTT; CDR3aa: CASSIRAGMTDTQYF
d_gene: TRBD1; v_gene: TRBV5-1; j_gene: TRBJ2-5; abundance: -; CDR3nt: TGCGCCAGCAGCGTCGCCGGGACAGAAGAGACCCAGTACTTC; CDR3aa: CASSVAGTEETQYF
d_gene: TRBD1; v_gene: TRBV2; j_gene: TRBJ2-7; abundance: -; CDR3nt: TGTGCCAGCAGTGGACAGGGGCCCTCCGAGCAGTACTTC; CDR3aa: CASSGQGPSEQYF